The 18 T cell receptor beta chains below come from one sample, sequenced in a study of human T cells and chemical hapten exposure. Documented time point: pre-sensitization, week 0. Specified treatment: therapeutic diphenylcyclopropenone sensitization with weekly scalp DPC. TCRdb reanalysed the RACE reads using MiXCR and keeps one entry per CDR3 protein. The table has approximately 100,000 distinct CDR3 sequences, roughly 12% seen once; the top ten hold about 1.6%. The input for sequencing was whole blood, taken in connection with sensitization to the hapten diphenylcyclopropenone (DPC). The receptors come from a woman in her 50s with alopecia areata. Some clones in this sample may be carry-over from other donors' samples.

V gene TRBV7-2 combines with J gene TRBJ2-7, with 14 bases lining up with TRBD2. Germline lookup yields CDR1 SGHTA and CDR2 FQGNSA. The CDR3 extends over 17 amino acids. J was trimmed by 3 bases and V by 4 bases; bases with no gene match: 8. CDR3 amino acids: CASSSRGTSGSLYEQYF. The CDR3 DNA sequence: TGTGCCAGCAGCTCGCGCGGGACTAGCGGGAGTCTCTACGAGCAGTACTTC.

The genes are TRBV12-3 or TRBV12-4 and TRBJ1-2, with 7 positions matching TRBD1. With 7 bases clipped from V and 4 bases from J, the junction kept 9 bases outside the gene matches. This CDR3 has 14 residues. CDR3 loop: CASTAAGTAYGYTF. In DNA, the CDR3 is TGTGCCAGCACCGCGGCCGGGACAGCCTATGGCTACACCTTC.

The sample holds many counts of this clonotype. The V and J genes are TRBV3-1 and TRBJ2-1; D remains unclear. V was pared by 0 bases and J by 0 bases, with 6 bases between. Germline V lookup: CDR1 LGHDT, CDR2 YNNKEL (reference sequence). The length of the CDR3 is 15 residues. Here the CDR3 DNA reads TGTGCCAGCAGCCAAGATCACAGCTCCTACAATGAGCAGTTCTTC. Its protein product is CASSQDHSSYNEQFF.

This chain joins TRBV29-1 and TRBJ1-5; possible D gene TRBD1, 5 bases. Trimming stripped 4 bases from V and 5 bases from J, with 15 bases between. CDR3 length: 14 amino acids. Germline values: CDR1 SQVTM, CDR2 ANQGSEA. The DNA of the CDR3 is TGCAGCGTTGTGAGTGGGGGAGTGGATCAGCCCCAGCATTTT. This codes for CSVVSGGVDQPQHF.

This clonotype was picked up a small number of times. The chain carries TRBV6-6 and TRBJ2-6; tentative D call: TRBD2 (5 bases). The CDR3 covers 13 residues. Germline V gives CDR1 MNHNY, CDR2 SVGAGI (reference sequence). Deletions cut 6 bases from V and 2 bases from J, with 5 bases between. CDR3 sequence (DNA): TGTGCCAGCAGACTAGCTGGGGCCAACGTCCTGACTTTC. Translating gives CASRLAGANVLTF.

This clonotype was counted only a few times. V is TRBV7-9 and J is TRBJ1-3; no firm D call. Trimming took off 5 bases at V and 4 bases at J, with 12 bases between the two ends. The germline gives CDR1 SEHNR, CDR2 FQNEAQ (reference sequence). The CDR3 consists of 14 residues. CDR3 region: CASSLRRSGNTIYF. CDR3 DNA sequence: TGTGCCAGCAGCCTCCGGAGATCCGGAAACACCATATATTTT.

There are a few counts of this clonotype. This chain joins TRBV7-2 and TRBJ2-1, with 9 bases that match TRBD2. V lost 2 bases to trimming and J lost 3 bases; unmatched junction nucleotides: 8. CDR1 is SGHTA and CDR2 is FQGNSA in the germline V gene. CDR3 length: 17 residues. This CDR3 is CASSLFRTSEDYNEQFF. As DNA, the CDR3 is TGTGCCAGCAGCTTATTCCGGACTAGCGAGGACTACAATGAGCAGTTCTTC.

This clonotype was counted between two and nine times. The chain carries TRBV6-2 or TRBV6-3 and TRBJ1-2; possible D gene TRBD1, 5 bases. V lost 6 bases, J lost 5 bases, and 16 bases lay in between. Germline loops: CDR1 MNHEY, CDR2 SVGEGT. The CDR3 length is 14 residues. The CDR3 sequence: CASRSPTVPYGYTF. The DNA for the CDR3 is TGTGCCAGCAGATCACCGACAGTTCCATATGGCTACACCTTC.

This rearrangement joins TRBV20-1 to TRBJ1-4; TRBD1 agrees at 9 bases. The CDR3 loop spans 13 amino acids. Losses at the gene ends were 5 bases for V and 6 bases for J; bases not matched to a gene: 4. Germline V gene sequence: CDR1 DFQATT, CDR2 SNEGSKA (reference sequence). DNA of the CDR3: TGCAGTGCTGGACAGGGGATTTATGAAAAACTGTTTTTT. The encoded protein is CSAGQGIYEKLFF.

This clonotype was seen a handful of times. The chain employs TRBV12-3 or TRBV12-4 and TRBJ2-1; 7 positions match TRBD2. J was trimmed by 5 bases and V by 6 bases; bases with no gene match: 10. The CDR3 loop spans 15 amino acids. This chain's CDR3 is CASSKSGVEHNEQFF. In DNA form, the CDR3 reads TGTGCCAGCAGCAAAAGCGGGGTTGAACACAATGAGCAGTTCTTC.

The chain links TRBV7-9 to TRBJ1-6, with TRBD1 matching over 7 bases. Per the germline V gene, CDR1 is SEHNR and CDR2 is FQNEAQ (reference sequence). The CDR3 totals 16 residues. The trim removed 5 bases at V and 0 bases at J, leaving 4 bases unmatched. CDR3 nucleotide sequence: TGTGCCAGCAGCCCGGGACAGAGCTCCTATAATTCACCCCTCCACTTT. It specifies CASSPGQSSYNSPLHF.

This clonotype was observed a handful of times. The chain recombines TRBV28 with TRBJ2-7; D is ambiguous. Per germline, CDR1 MDHEN and CDR2 SYDVKM. V dropped 3 bases and J dropped 5 bases, with 5 bases sitting between them. This CDR3 region has 11 residues. The CDR3: CASSLINEQYF. CDR3 sequence (DNA): TGTGCCAGCAGTTTGATCAACGAGCAGTACTTC.

In this sample, this clonotype turned up a few times. The rearrangement links TRBV11-3 to TRBJ2-2, with D unresolved. Germline loops: CDR1 SGHNT, CDR2 YENEEA. The CDR3 length is 13 residues. Trimming left V 2 bases short and J 6 bases short, with 7 bases between. In DNA form, the CDR3 reads TGTGCCAGCAGCTTAAACCCCTCCGGGGAGCTGTTTTTT. This encodes CASSLNPSGELFF.

Only a few counts were recorded for this clonotype. This chain links TRBV5-6 with TRBJ1-5; D is perhaps TRBD1 (6 bases). The germline V gene has CDR1 SGHDT and CDR2 YYEEEE. The CDR3 sequence is 14 residues long. V shed 2 bases and J shed 3 bases, with 9 bases lying between them. The CDR3 DNA reads as TGTGCCAGCAGCTTAAGACAGGCCAATCAGCCCCAGCATTTT. This translates into CASSLRQANQPQHF.

This clonotype has just a few counts. This chain uses TRBV6-2 or TRBV6-3 with TRBJ2-3; 8 bases map to TRBD1. The CDR3 is 18 amino acids. The V gene end was trimmed by 0 bases and the J gene end by 1 base; junction bases not matched to a gene: 9. Germline V CDR1 and CDR2: MNHEY, SVGEGT. CDR3 bases: TGTGCCAGCAGTTACTCCCAGTCGACAGGGGCGCGCACAGATACGCAGTATTTT. It yields the protein CASSYSQSTGARTDTQYF.

This clonotype has a count of ten or more. The V and J genes are TRBV29-1 and TRBJ2-3; D may be TRBD2 (5 bases). The CDR3 is made up of 12 amino acids. V lost 3 bases and J 2 bases, leaving 6 bases between the germline ends. Germline CDR1 and CDR2: SQVTM and ANQGSEA. The CDR3 DNA follows: TGCAGCGTTGACGGGGACACAGATACGCAGTATTTT. Its protein is CSVDGDTDTQYF.

The rearrangement links TRBV4-2 to TRBJ2-3, with 8 bases aligning to TRBD2. The germline V gene encodes CDR1 LGHNA and CDR2 YNFKEQ. This CDR3 has 15 residues. The V gene end was trimmed by 5 bases and the J gene end by 4 bases; junction bases not matched to a gene: 8. The DNA of the CDR3 is TGTGCCAGCAGCGAAGGGTCTAGCGGGTCAGATACGCAGTATTTT. Translation: CASSEGSSGSDTQYF.

This clonotype was detected many times. The chain has TRBV11-2 and TRBJ2-5; no clear D. V lost 6 bases and J lost 4, with 12 bases in between. CDR1 is SGHAT, CDR2 FQNNGV, per germline. The CDR3 spans 13 residues. CDR3 protein: CASSRTLVETQYF. The CDR3 DNA reads TGTGCCAGCAGTCGGACGCTGGTAGAGACCCAGTACTTC.